The next 12 T cell receptor beta chains were all read from a single sample in a study of T-cell reconstitution after alpha-beta-depleted transplantation in children. This sample's TCRbeta library carried unique molecular identifier barcodes. TCRdb reanalysed the PCR reads using MiXCR and keeps one entry per CDR3 protein. The table has some 200,000 distinct CDR3 sequences, about 8.4% seen once. The sample was PBMCs, mostly from graft donor cells, taken 360 days after TCRalphabeta/CD19-depleted stem cell transplant. The receptors here all came from a male patient aged 2-15 years who had a stem cell transplant for acute myeloid leukemia, so the T cells may come from the graft donor.

This clonotype appeared many times. The rearrangement joins TRBV10-3 to TRBJ2-5; D is unclear. From germline, CDR1 is ENHRY and CDR2 SYGVKD. This CDR3 is 15 amino acids long. Deletions cut 0 bases from V and 7 bases from J, with 15 bases between. In DNA, the CDR3 is TGTGCCATCAGTGAGTCGATGCTAGGTTTGGTGACCCAGTACTTC. Its translation is CAISESMLGLVTQYF.

The chain links TRBV7-9 to TRBJ2-5, with D perhaps TRBD1 (6 bases). Germline V gene lookup returns CDR1 SEHNR and CDR2 FQNEAQ (reference sequence). V lost 4 bases and J lost 0, with 12 bases in between. The CDR3 length is 15 residues. CDR3 sequence: CASSSRTVHQETQYF. Here the CDR3 DNA reads TGTGCCAGCAGCTCACGGACAGTGCACCAAGAGACCCAGTACTTC.

This clonotype was seen more than once but under ten times. The V and J genes are TRBV7-2 and TRBJ2-2; 10 bases fit TRBD2. The CDR3 covers 17 residues. V lost 3 bases and J lost 4; bases outside the gene matches: 8. CDR1 is SGHTA, CDR2 FQGNSA, per germline. The CDR3 loop reads CASSFQSGGGFTGELFF. The CDR3 bases are TGTGCCAGCAGCTTTCAGAGCGGGGGGGGTTTCACCGGGGAGCTGTTTTTT.

The rearrangement links TRBV3-1 to TRBJ2-5; D gene ambiguous. The length of the CDR3 is 14 residues. V lost 1 base, J lost 5 bases, and 11 bases lay in between. Germline CDR1 LGHDT, CDR2 YNNKEL (reference sequence). This CDR3 reads CASSQGPRRETQYF. The CDR3 DNA sequence: TGTGCCAGCAGCCAAGGCCCTAGGCGGGAGACCCAGTACTTC.

This rearrangement joins TRBV5-1 to TRBJ1-2; 7 nucleotides align to TRBD1. This CDR3 has 16 amino acids. CDR1 and CDR2 from the germline V gene are SGHRS and YFSETQ. J lost 6 bases, V lost 1 base, and 12 bases had no gene match. CDR3 region: CASSLSGQARPDGYTF. The CDR3 DNA reads TGCGCCAGCAGCTTGTCAGGACAGGCCCGACCGGATGGCTACACCTTC.

This clonotype was observed a few times. This rearrangement joins TRBV7-8 to TRBJ2-5, with unresolved D. The CDR3 is 15 amino acids. Germline V gene sequence: CDR1 SGHVS, CDR2 FQNEAQ. V dropped 0 bases and J dropped 5 bases, with 13 bases sitting between them. CDR3 loop: CASSLAPYRRETQYF. CDR3 DNA sequence: TGTGCCAGCAGCTTAGCCCCCTACCGACGGGAGACCCAGTACTTC.

The chain links TRBV12-3 or TRBV12-4 to TRBJ2-5, with 7 bases matching TRBD2. The CDR3 sequence is 13 residues long. CDR3 amino acids: CATAPSGQETQYF. The CDR3 DNA reads as TGTGCAACCGCCCCTAGCGGCCAAGAGACCCAGTACTTC.

This chain links TRBV5-1 with TRBJ2-7; possibly TRBD1 for D (6 bases). V was cut by 5 bases and J by 3 bases, with 18 bases left in between. The CDR3 loop spans 15 amino acids. Germline V gene lookup returns CDR1 SGHRS and CDR2 YFSETQ. The CDR3 DNA reads as TGCGCCAGCAGTTCGTTTCCGGGACAAGTCTACGAGCAGTACTTC. This translates into CASSSFPGQVYEQYF.

In this sample, this clonotype turned up a few times. The chain combines TRBV7-8 with TRBJ2-7; 11 positions agree with TRBD2. V was clipped by 6 bases and J by 0 bases; unmatched bases: 4. The CDR3 is 15 residues long. CDR1 and CDR2 (germline): SGHVS, FQNEAQ. CDR3 nucleotides: TGTGCCAGCAGACTACTAGCGGGAGTCTCCTACGAGCAGTACTTC. Translation: CASRLLAGVSYEQYF. Full variable domain (outside the CDR3, taken from reference TRBV7-8 and TRBJ2-7): GAGVSQSPRYKVAKRGQDVALRCDPISGHVSLFWYQQALGQGPEFLTYFQNEAQLDKSGLPSDRFFAERPEGSVSTLKIQRTQQEDSAVYLCASRLLAGVSYEQYFGPGTRLTVT.

This clonotype appeared a few times. This chain connects TRBV7-9 to TRBJ1-1; D unresolved. This CDR3 has 17 amino acids. Per germline, CDR1 SEHNR and CDR2 FQNEAQ (reference sequence). Trimming cost V 2 bases and J 3 bases, with 19 bases left between them. This CDR3 is CASSLLSHELQYTEAFF. The DNA of the CDR3 is TGTGCCAGCAGCTTACTATCCCATGAGTTGCAGTACACTGAAGCTTTCTTT.

This clonotype was counted many times. The chain employs TRBV29-1 and TRBJ2-7, with 13 bases identical to TRBD2. Looked up from germline, CDR1 is SQVTM and CDR2 is ANQGSEA. There are 15 residues in the CDR3. V lost 6 bases to trimming and J lost 4 bases; unmatched junction nucleotides: 9. The DNA for the CDR3 is TGCAGCGTCCCGACTAGCGGGGGGCACGAGTACGAGCAGTACGTC. Translated, it gives CSVPTSGGHEYEQYV.

In this sample, this clonotype turned up a few times. The chain is built from TRBV5-1 and TRBJ2-4; 9 bases line up with TRBD1. CDR3 size: 15 residues. The V and J ends lost 4 bases and 5 bases, in that order; junction bases with no gene match: 7. In germline, CDR1 is SGHRS, CDR2 YFSETQ. The CDR3 DNA is TGCGCCAGCAGCGAACAGGGGGCGAGGGAAAACATTCAGTACTTC. This sequence encodes CASSEQGARENIQYF.